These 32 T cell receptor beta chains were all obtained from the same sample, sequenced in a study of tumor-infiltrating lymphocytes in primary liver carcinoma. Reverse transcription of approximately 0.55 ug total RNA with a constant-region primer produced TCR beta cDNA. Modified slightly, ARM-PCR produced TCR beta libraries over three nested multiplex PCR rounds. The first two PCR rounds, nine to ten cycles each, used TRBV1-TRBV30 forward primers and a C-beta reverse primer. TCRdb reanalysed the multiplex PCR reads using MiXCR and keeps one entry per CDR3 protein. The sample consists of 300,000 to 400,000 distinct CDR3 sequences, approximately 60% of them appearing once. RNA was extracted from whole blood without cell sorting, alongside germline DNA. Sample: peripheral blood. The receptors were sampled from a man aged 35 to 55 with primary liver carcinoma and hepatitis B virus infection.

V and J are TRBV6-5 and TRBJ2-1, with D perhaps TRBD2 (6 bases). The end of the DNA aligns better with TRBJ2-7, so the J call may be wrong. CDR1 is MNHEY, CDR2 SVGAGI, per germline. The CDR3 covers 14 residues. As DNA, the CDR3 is TGTGCCAGCAGGATCGGGGGTCCCTACAATGAGCAGTACTTC. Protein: CASRIGGPYNEQYF.

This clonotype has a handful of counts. In DNA, the CDR3 is TGCAGCGCAAGGTTTAATAGCGGGAGTTTCCCAAGATCAGATACGCAGTATTTT. Translating it yields CSARFNSGSFPRSDTQYF. J is TRBJ2-3 and V is TRBV29-1; 9 bases line up with TRBD2. From germline, CDR1 is SQVTM and CDR2 ANQGSEA. V dropped 7 bases and J dropped 4; count of bases not matched to a gene: 21. CDR3 length: 18 amino acids.

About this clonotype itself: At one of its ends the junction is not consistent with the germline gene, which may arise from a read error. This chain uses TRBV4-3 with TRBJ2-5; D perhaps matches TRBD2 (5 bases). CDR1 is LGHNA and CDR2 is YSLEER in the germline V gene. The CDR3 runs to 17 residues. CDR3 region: CASSQDRAGVVQGTQYF. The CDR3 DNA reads TGCGCCAGCAGCCAAGATCGGGCGGGCGTCGTTCAAGGGACCCAGTACTTC.

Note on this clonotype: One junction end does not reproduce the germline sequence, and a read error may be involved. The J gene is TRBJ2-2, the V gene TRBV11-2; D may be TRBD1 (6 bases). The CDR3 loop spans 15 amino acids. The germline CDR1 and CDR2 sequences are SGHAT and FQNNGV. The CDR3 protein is CASSVDSTNTGELLF. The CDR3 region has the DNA TGTGCCAGCAGCGTGGACAGTACGAACACCGGGGAGCTGCTTTTT.

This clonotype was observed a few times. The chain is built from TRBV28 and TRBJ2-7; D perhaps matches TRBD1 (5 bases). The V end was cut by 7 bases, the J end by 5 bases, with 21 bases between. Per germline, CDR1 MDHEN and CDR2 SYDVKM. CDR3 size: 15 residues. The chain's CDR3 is CASNPDHAGIHEQYF. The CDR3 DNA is TGTGCCAGCAATCCGGACCATGCAGGGATCCACGAGCAGTACTTC. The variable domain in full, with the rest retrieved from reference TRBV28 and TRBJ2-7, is DVKVTQSSRYLVKRTGEKVFLECVQDMDHENMFWYRQDPGLGLRLIYFSYDVKMKEKGDIPEGYSVSREKKERFSLILESASTNQTSMYLCASNPDHAGIHEQYFGPGTRLTVT.

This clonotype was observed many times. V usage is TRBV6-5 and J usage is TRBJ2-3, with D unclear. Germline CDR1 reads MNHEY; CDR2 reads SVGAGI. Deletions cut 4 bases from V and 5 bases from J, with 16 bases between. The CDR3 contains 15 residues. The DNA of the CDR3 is TGTGCCAGCAGTTCAGGTCTGGGGATGGTAGATACGCAGTATTTT. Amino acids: CASSSGLGMVDTQYF.

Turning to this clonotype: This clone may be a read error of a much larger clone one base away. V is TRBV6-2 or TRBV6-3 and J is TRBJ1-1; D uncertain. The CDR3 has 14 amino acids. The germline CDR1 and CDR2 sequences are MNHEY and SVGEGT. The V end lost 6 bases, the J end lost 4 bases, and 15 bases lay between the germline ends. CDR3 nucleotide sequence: TGTGCCAGCAGACCGCTCCGTTACGGCACTGAAGCTTTCTTT. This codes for CASRPLRYGTEAFF.

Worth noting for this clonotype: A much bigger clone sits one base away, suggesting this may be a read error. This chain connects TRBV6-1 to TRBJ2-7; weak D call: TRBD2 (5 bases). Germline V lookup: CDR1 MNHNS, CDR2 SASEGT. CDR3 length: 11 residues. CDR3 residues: CAGSVGDEQYF. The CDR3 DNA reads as TGTGCCGGCAGTGTGGGAGACGAGCAGTACTTC.

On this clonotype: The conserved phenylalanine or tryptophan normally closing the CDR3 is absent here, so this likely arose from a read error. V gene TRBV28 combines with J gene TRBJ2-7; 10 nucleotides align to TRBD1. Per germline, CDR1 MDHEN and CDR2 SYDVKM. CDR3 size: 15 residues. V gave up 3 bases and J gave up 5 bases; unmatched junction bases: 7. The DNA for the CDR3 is TGTGCCAGCAGTTTTGAAGGACAGGGGGTCCACGAGCAGTACCTC. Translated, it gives CASSFEGQGVHEQYL.

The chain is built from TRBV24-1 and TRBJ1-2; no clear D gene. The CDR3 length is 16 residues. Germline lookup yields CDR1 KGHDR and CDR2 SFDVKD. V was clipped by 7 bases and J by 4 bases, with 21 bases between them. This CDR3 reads CATSDPRGGELYGYTF. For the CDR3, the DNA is TGTGCCACCAGCGACCCCCGAGGCGGGGAACTCTATGGCTACACCTTC.

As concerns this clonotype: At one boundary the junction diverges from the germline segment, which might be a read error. This CDR3 is CSVLPDGDMNGCTF. CDR3 sequence (DNA): TGCAGCGTCCTCCCTGACGGGGACATGAATGGCTGCACCTTC. The chain employs TRBV29-1 and TRBJ1-2; a possible D gene is TRBD1 (6 bases). The germline V gene encodes CDR1 SQVTM and CDR2 ANQGSEA. CDR3 length: 14 amino acids.

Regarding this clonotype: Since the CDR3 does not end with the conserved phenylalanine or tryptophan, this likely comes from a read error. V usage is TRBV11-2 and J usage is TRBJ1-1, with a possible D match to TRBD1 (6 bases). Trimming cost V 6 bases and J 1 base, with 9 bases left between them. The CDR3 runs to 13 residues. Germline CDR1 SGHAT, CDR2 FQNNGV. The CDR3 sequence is CASRRGQNTEAFI. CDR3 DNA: TGTGCCAGCAGAAGGGGACAGAACACTGAAGCTTTCATT.

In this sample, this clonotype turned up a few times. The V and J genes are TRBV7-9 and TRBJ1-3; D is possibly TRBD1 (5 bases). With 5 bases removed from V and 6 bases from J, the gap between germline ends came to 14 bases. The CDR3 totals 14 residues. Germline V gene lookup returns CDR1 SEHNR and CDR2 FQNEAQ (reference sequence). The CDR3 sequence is CASSAVGGENTIYF. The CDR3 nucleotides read TGTGCCAGCAGCGCGGTGGGGGGTGAAAACACCATATATTTT.

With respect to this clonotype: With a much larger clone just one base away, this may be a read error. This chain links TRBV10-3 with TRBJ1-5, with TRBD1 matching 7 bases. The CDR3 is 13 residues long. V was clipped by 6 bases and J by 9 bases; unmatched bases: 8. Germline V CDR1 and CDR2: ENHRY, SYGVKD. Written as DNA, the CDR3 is TGTGCCATCAGCATAACAGGGGATCGGCCCCAGCATTTT. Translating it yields CAISITGDRPQHF.

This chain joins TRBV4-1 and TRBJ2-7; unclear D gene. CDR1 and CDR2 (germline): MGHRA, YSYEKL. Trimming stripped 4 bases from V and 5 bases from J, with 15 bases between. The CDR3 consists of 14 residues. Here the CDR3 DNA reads TGCGCCAGCAGCCTCCTAGGAGTATGGGACGAGCAGTACTTC. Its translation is CASSLLGVWDEQYF.

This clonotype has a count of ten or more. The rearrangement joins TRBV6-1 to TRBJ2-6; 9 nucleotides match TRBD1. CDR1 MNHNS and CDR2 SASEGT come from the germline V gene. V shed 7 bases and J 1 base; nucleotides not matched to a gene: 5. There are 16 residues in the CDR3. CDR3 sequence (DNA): TGTGCCAGCACCCGGGACAGGGCTTCTGGGGCCAACGTCCTGACTTTC. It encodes CASTRDRASGANVLTF.

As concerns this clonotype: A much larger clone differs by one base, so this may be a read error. DNA for the CDR3: TGTGCCAGCACTCTGAGAGGGAAGAACACTGAAGCTTTCTTT. Protein product: CASTLRGKNTEAFF. This chain links TRBV6-5 with TRBJ1-1; D is ambiguous. V was shortened by 7 bases and J by 1 base, with 13 bases between the two germline ends. Germline lookup yields CDR1 MNHEY and CDR2 SVGAGI. The CDR3 loop spans 14 amino acids.

The CDR3 loop is CASSLGLYSNTEAFF. The CDR3 DNA is TGCGCCAGCAGCTTGGGATTGTACAGTAACACTGAAGCTTTCTTT. V usage is TRBV5-1 and J usage is TRBJ1-1; D is undetermined. There are 15 residues in the CDR3. V was cut by 0 bases and J by 2 bases, with 11 bases left in between. The germline gives CDR1 SGHRS, CDR2 YFSETQ.

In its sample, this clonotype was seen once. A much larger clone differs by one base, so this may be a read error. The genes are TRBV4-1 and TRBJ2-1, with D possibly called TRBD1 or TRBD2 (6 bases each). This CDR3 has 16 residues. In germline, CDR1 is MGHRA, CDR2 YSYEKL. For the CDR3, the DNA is TGCGCCAGCAGCCAAGAAGGGGGGAACTACTACAATGAGCGGTTCTTC. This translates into CASSQEGGNYYNERFF.

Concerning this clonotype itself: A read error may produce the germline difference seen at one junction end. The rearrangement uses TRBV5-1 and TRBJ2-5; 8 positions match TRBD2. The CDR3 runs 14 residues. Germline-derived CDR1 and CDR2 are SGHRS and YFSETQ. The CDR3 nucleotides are TGCGCCGGCAGCTTGGACGGGGGGGCTGAGACCCAGTACTTC. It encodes CAGSLDGGAETQYF.

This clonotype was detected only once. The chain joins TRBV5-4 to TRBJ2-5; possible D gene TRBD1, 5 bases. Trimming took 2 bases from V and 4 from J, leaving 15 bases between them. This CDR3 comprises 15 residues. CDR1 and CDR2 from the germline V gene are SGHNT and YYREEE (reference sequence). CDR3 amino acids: CASSFSGFDGETQYF. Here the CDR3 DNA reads TGTGCCAGCAGCTTCTCAGGGTTTGACGGAGAGACCCAGTACTTC.

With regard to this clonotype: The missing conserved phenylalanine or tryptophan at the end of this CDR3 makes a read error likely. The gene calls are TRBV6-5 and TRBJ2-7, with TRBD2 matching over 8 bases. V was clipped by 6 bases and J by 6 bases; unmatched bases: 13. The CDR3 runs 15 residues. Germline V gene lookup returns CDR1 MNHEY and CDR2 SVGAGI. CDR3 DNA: TGTGCCAGCAGCCCCGGGGAGCGGGAGTCTAGCGAGCAGTACCTC. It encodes CASSPGERESSEQYL.

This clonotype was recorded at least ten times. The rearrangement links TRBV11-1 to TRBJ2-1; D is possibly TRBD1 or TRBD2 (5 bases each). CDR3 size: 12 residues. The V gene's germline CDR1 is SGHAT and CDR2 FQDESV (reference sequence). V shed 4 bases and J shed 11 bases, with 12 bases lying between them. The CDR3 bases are TGTGCCAGCAGCTCGGAGAGGGGTAAGCAGTTCTTC. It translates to CASSSERGKQFF.

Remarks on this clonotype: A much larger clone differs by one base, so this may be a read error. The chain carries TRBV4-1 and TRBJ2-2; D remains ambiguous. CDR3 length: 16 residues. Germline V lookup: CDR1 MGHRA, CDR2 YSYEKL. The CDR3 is CASSQVDLTYTEELFF. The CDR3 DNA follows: TGCGCCAGCAGCCAAGTCGACCTGACTTACACCGAGGAGCTGTTTTTT.

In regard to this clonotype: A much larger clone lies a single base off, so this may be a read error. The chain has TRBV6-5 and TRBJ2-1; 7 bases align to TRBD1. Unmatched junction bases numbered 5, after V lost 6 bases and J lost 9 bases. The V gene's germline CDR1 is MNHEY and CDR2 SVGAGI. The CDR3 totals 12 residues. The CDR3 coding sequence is TGTGCCAGCAGGACAGGGATAGGTGAGCAGTTCTTC. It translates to CASRTGIGEQFF.

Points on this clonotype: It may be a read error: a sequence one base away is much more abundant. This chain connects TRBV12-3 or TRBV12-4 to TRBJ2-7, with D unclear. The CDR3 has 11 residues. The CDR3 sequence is CANSLKTVQYF. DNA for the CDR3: TGTGCCAACAGTTTAAAAACAGTGCAGTACTTC.

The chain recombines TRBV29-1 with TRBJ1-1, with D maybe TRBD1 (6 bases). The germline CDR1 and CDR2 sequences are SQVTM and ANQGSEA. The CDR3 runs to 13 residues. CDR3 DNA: TGCAACGGAGGACAGTCCTCGGGCACTGAAGCTTTCTTT. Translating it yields CNGGQSSGTEAFF.

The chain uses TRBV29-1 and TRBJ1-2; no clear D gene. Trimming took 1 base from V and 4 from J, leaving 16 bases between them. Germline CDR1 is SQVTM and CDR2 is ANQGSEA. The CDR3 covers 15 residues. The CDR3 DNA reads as TGCAGCGTTGAAGTATCCGCCAGCGCCTCCTATGGCTACACCTTC. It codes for CSVEVSASASYGYTF.

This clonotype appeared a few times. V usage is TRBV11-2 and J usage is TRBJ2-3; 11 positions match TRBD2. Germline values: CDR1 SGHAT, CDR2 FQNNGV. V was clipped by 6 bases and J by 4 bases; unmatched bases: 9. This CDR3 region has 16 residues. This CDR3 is CASSPSLAGGADTQYF. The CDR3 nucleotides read TGTGCCAGCAGTCCATCGCTAGCGGGAGGAGCAGATACGCAGTATTTT.

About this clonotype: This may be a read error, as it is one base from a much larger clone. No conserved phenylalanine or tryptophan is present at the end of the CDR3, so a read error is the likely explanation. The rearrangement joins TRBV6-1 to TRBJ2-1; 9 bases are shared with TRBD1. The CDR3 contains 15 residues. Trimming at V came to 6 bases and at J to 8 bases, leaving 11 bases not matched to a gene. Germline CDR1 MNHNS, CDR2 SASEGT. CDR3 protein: CASRDPGQGKDEQFL. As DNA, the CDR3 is TGTGCCAGCAGGGACCCGGGACAGGGAAAGGATGAGCAGTTCTTA.

CDR3 sequence: CASSAGWSQPQHF. CDR3 in DNA: TGTGCCAGCAGTGCAGGGTGGTCTCAGCCCCAGCATTTT. The rearrangement joins TRBV28 to TRBJ1-5; the D gene is possibly TRBD1 (5 bases). CDR1 and CDR2 (germline): MDHEN, SYDVKM. Deletions cut 5 bases from V and 6 bases from J, with 11 bases between. This CDR3 contains 13 residues.

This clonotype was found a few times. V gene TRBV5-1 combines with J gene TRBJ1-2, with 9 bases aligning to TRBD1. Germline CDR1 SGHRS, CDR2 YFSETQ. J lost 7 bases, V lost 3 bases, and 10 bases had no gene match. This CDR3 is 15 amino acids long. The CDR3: CASSSHGQGSFGYTF. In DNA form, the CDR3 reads TGCGCCAGCAGCTCGCACGGACAGGGGAGTTTTGGCTACACCTTC.